The clone carrying this TCR beta chain appeared once. This sample is part of a study of blood T cell repertoires in COVID-19. Study-wide background: PBMCs, B-cell-depleted T cells, or T cells provided the cDNA or gDNA that made up the material.

Those enrolled in Seattle joined during active infection and were followed longitudinally afterward. V lost 6 bases to trimming and J lost 8 bases; unmatched junction nucleotides: 9. Germline V gives CDR1 MDHEN, CDR2 SYDVKM. CDR3 length: 13 amino acids. The table came from immunoSEQ multiplex PCR; TCRdb's copy has only in-frame clones and leaves some out. This repertoire shows 230,000 or so clones, roughly 76% found once; its top ten account for around 7.5%. The chain carries TRBV28 and TRBJ1-2; TRBD1 matches 7 bases. The source of this sequence is a woman older than 75 with COVID-19, enrolled during active disease. Sequenced: peripheral blood. In DNA form, the CDR3 reads TGTGCCAGCAGCCCCGACAGGGCACGGGGCTACACCTTC. Protein: CASSPDRARGYTF.